This T cell receptor beta chain stems from a study of shared clonotypes between healthy human individuals (dated by TCRdb to the early 2020s). For the wider study: A couple of women and three men aged 18 to 49 years were included in the cohort. For each donor, CD4 naive and CD4 memory were each given three plates, CD8 naive was given two plates, and CD8 memory was given one plate. The study deeply sequenced blood TCR repertoires of 5 or 6 healthy adults to estimate repertoire size and the extent of clonotype sharing between individuals. Different laboratories and diverse techniques were used to prepare libraries and sequence TCR repertoires, to increase sequencing depth and limit assay-specific biases. Leukapheresis yielded between about 0.94 and 8.9 billion PBMCs per donor.

As for this clone: Its antigen specificity is not known. No qualities accompany the bases; no much larger clone lies one base away.

General findings and caveats noted by the study authors: Pairwise subsampling indicated that sequencing depth was expected to affect the degree of clonotype sharing among donors. Sampling was restricted to blood, and TCR repertoires in tissue are likely to differ from TCR repertoires in blood. Naive subsets generally had larger estimated clonotype richness than memory subsets. Approximately 5% of naive CD4, 3.5% of naive CD8, roughly 2.5% of memory CD4, and about 0.4% of memory CD8 clonotypes were shared across a few donors. Compared with non-shared clonotypes, the clonotypes found in all four sorted-subset donors had higher generation probabilities. Because the study included only a small number of donors, the genetic and exposure-history diversity represented was limited. Even with the large sequencing depth, rarefaction of the sorted-subset datasets indicated that sequencing was incomplete.

The donors were healthy, HIV-negative adults who had no recently reported acute infections or vaccinations. Every donor was a Caucasian adult residing in Nashville, Tennessee, USA. CD4+ T cells were enriched through magnetic negative selection, after which naive cells were positively selected on CD45RA and the remaining negative fraction served as the memory subset. Blood was obtained by leukapheresis, after which PBMCs were separated by Ficoll-Histopaque density gradient centrifugation and cryopreserved in liquid nitrogen vapor phase. Analytical flow cytometry was used to check the purity and quantity of every magnetically sorted T cell population. From each sorted fraction, genomic DNA was isolated and quantified by UV absorbance on a Nanodrop 2000c. The CDR3 numbers 13 residues from cysteine through phenylalanine. The DNA shown is the 39-base CDR3, in frame from base 1. Via the germline V gene, CDR1 is SGHTA and CDR2 FQGNSA. Trimming takes 6 bases from V and 4 bases from J, and the germline ends sit 10 bases apart.

TCR CDR3 regions were amplified from genomic DNA by multiplex PCR using the deep immunoSEQ assay. Extracted genomic DNA from each cell subset was spread evenly across all wells of several immunoSEQ 96-well plates, with each plate serving as a replicate. For sorted subsets, each replicate PCR was loaded with roughly 200 ng genomic DNA, equivalent to 25,000 to 30,000 T cell genomes. Purified libraries were quantified with a Qubit 3.0 fluorometer, sized on a Bioanalyzer 2100, and re-quantified with the KAPA Library Quantification kit. Every immunoSEQ 96-well plate was sequenced on a dedicated single-read 150-cycle Illumina NextSeq 550 flow cell. The authors' analysis ran thus. The immunoSEQ output contained only junctional sequences without quality scores, so filtering could not match that applied to full-length reads. Sequences were annotated with PyIR, a Python wrapper for IgBLAST v1.9, and V/J genes and CDR3 were assigned using IMGT germline references. Reads were filtered out if the reads had weak V/J assignments (E-value above 1e-6), no CDR3, stop codons, out-of-frame junctions, or ambiguous translated residues. V3J clonotypes were defined as sequences sharing an identical inferred V gene, J gene, and CDR3 amino acid sequence. The percentage overlap between two repertoires was calculated by dividing the number of shared unique clonotypes by the size of the smaller repertoire. Repertoire richness was assessed with RTK rarefaction, the Chao1 estimator, and Recon v2.1 estimates of unobserved clonotypes. Generation probabilities for all TCRbeta clonotypes obtained by the gDNA method from a handful of donors were computed using OLGA. TCRdb limited this immuneACCESS table to in-frame rearrangements with V and J called. A share of clones is missing; checked studies link under half to unresolved V genes, and the rest is unexplained. From that table come the V and J calls and clone size; the DNA was used to work out D and trimming. The sample has 1,400,000 or so clones on record, just under 99% of them singletons. The ten biggest clones cover 0.36% of the sample.

The V gene is TRBV7-2 and the J gene is TRBJ2-1; perhaps TRBD2 is the D gene, with 6 bases matching. The sequence derives from a man aged 25 to 45 in good health. Material: naive CD4+ T cells sorted from blood. Taken with the paper, the label for cell subset or site translates to: CD45RA+ positively selected. The nucleotide sequence is TGTGCCAGCAGGCGGGGAAGTTACAATGAGCAGTTCTTC. The encoded protein is CASRRGSYNEQFF. With all but the CDR3 taken from the reference TRBV7-2 and TRBJ2-1 genes, the full variable domain is: GAGVSQSPSNKVTEKGKDVELRCDPISGHTALYWYRQSLGQGLEFLIYFQGNSAPDKSGLPSDRFSAERTGGSVSTLTIQRTQQEDSAVYLCASRRGSYNEQFFGPGTRLTVL.